A single T cell receptor (beta chain) is shown here with its context. Clones were read by immunoSEQ multiplex PCR, and TCRdb kept only the in-frame ones, dropping some. Among about 16,000 clones listed, 95% to 96% were seen once. The sample comes from a study of T cell changes during pregnancy in multiple sclerosis. Germline assignment: CDR1 SGHRS and CDR2 YFSETQ. The CDR3 contains 15 residues. Trimming took 1 base from V and 4 from J; bases not matched to a gene: 6. This chain connects TRBV5-1 to TRBJ1-1; 8 nucleotides align to TRBD1. The sequenced sample was peripheral blood, obtained in the third trimester of pregnancy. The receptor comes from a female donor with multiple sclerosis, enrolled in a pregnancy study. The CDR3 DNA reads as TGCGCCAGCAGCTTGTCCCCTGGACAGGGCACTGAAGCTTTCTTT. As protein: CASSLSPGQGTEAFF.